This T cell receptor (beta chain) derives from a study of T-cell reconstitution after alpha-beta-depleted transplantation in children. Whole-study findings and limits: Diversity of TCRbeta at day 60 was high in some patients, arising from surviving recipient T cells and thymic progenitors. At the one-year point after transplant, T-cell counts and TCRbeta diversity were found to come mostly from T cells that had been newly produced. Reports say that about two months after transplant, the alpha-beta T cells came out of several hundred graft clones that had expanded.

TCRbeta library construction was performed incorporating unique molecular identifiers. TCRdb processed the PCR reads anew with MiXCR; each CDR3 protein has one entry. This table has about 230,000 distinct CDR3 sequences, approximately 11% appearing once. Unmatched junction bases numbered 12, after V lost 3 bases and J lost 8 bases. The length of the CDR3 is 16 residues. Germline assignment: CDR1 SGHRS and CDR2 YFSETQ. The sample holds many counts of this clonotype. The antigen is undetermined. This TCR was recovered from a child less than two years old with acute myeloid leukemia, due to receive a stem cell transplant. This sequence joins TRBV5-1 and TRBJ2-1; TRBD1 aligns across 9 bases. The specimen comprised PBMCs, sampled before TCRalphabeta/CD19-depleted stem cell transplant. Written as DNA, the CDR3 is TGCGCCAGCAGCTCGAACTCCCTTGGACAGGGGCATGAGCAGTTCTTC. Residues: CASSSNSLGQGHEQFF.